Below are 31 T cell receptor beta chains sequenced from a single sample in a study of control samples from healthy donors and cancer patients. Libraries were prepared by immunoSEQ multiplex PCR; TCRdb keeps only in-frame clonotypes and omits some of them. The sample contains about 110,000 clones, roughly 90% of which appear only once. Sequencing used PBMCs. The receptors come from a woman aged 55-70 years with lung cancer.

Only one count was recorded for this clone. This sample also contains other DNA sequences that code for the same CDR3. The chain links TRBV19 to TRBJ1-3; D uncertain. This CDR3 contains 14 residues. The germline gives CDR1 LNHDA, CDR2 SQIVND (reference sequence). Trimming stripped 3 bases from V and 0 bases from J, with 6 bases between. The CDR3 DNA reads TGTGCCAGTAGTATCGGGAGCTCTGGAAACACCATATATTTT. Protein: CASSIGSSGNTIYF.

The V gene is TRBV6-2 or TRBV6-3, the J gene TRBJ2-5; D not certain. CDR1 MNHEY and CDR2 SVGEGT come from the germline V gene. The CDR3 loop spans 12 amino acids. The germline V and J ends were trimmed by 5 bases and 3 bases, with 7 bases remaining between them. The CDR3 region has the DNA TGTGCCAGCAGTCCGCAAGAAGAGACCCAGTACTTC. This encodes CASSPQEETQYF.

The V call is TRBV7-6, the J call TRBJ2-2; tentatively, D is TRBD2 (5 bases). The germline V and J ends were trimmed by 5 bases and 4 bases, with 14 bases remaining between them. CDR3 length: 15 amino acids. The germline V gene has CDR1 SGHVS and CDR2 FNYEAQ. This chain's CDR3 is CASSPDWLGTGELFF. The CDR3 DNA reads TGTGCCAGCAGCCCGGACTGGCTCGGCACCGGGGAGCTGTTTTTT.

CDR3 sequence: CASSPDQNQPQHF. The CDR3, as DNA: TGCGCCAGCAGCCCCGATCAGAATCAGCCCCAGCATTTT. The chain recombines TRBV5-1 with TRBJ1-5; no definite D call. Looked up from germline, CDR1 is SGHRS and CDR2 is YFSETQ. V gave up 4 bases and J gave up 4 bases, with 9 bases separating them. This CDR3 is 13 amino acids long.

This chain connects TRBV25-1 to TRBJ1-5, with 7 bases identical to TRBD1. The CDR3 has 18 amino acids. Per the germline V gene, CDR1 is MGHDK and CDR2 is SYGVNS. V lost 5 bases, J lost 3 bases, and 16 bases stayed unmatched. CDR3 nucleotides: TGTGCCAGCAGTTCTCCATCAAGTAGGACAGGATACAATCAGCCCCAGCATTTT. This gives the protein CASSSPSSRTGYNQPQHF.

V and J are TRBV19 and TRBJ2-7; D ambiguous. V gave up 5 bases and J gave up 4 bases, with 12 bases separating them. This CDR3 contains 13 residues. CDR1 is LNHDA, CDR2 SQIVND, per germline (reference sequence). CDR3: CASSEEHRYEQYF. The CDR3 DNA follows: TGTGCCAGTAGTGAGGAGCACCGGTACGAGCAGTACTTC.

The chain uses TRBV6-6 and TRBJ1-2; 9 bases fit TRBD1. The CDR3 is made up of 16 amino acids. Germline CDR1 is MNHNY and CDR2 is SVGAGI (reference sequence). V lost 2 bases, J lost 3 bases, and 7 bases stayed unmatched. The CDR3 DNA sequence: TGTGCCAGCAGTTACCCTCCGGACAGGGGCCACTATGGCTACACCTTC. It is translated as CASSYPPDRGHYGYTF.

The chain uses TRBV18 and TRBJ2-7, with a possible D match to TRBD1 (5 bases). The CDR3 is 15 residues long. Trimming stripped 3 bases from V and 3 bases from J, with 15 bases between. Germline V gene sequence: CDR1 KGHSH, CDR2 LQKENI. CDR3 residues: CASSPRSDKIYEQYF. The CDR3 DNA is TGTGCCAGCTCACCGCGGTCGGACAAGATCTACGAGCAGTACTTC.

In its sample, this clone was seen once. The J gene is TRBJ1-1, the V gene TRBV5-1, with TRBD1 identical over 8 bases. Trimming removed 1 base from V and 2 bases from J; junction bases left unmatched: 16. The germline gives CDR1 SGHRS, CDR2 YFSETQ. The CDR3 contains 19 residues. The CDR3 sequence: CASSLPGQGSDRLNTEAFF. In DNA form, the CDR3 reads TGCGCCAGCAGCTTGCCAGGACAGGGATCGGATCGTCTCAACACTGAAGCTTTCTTT. Complete variable domain (other parts from reference TRBV5-1 and TRBJ1-1): KAGVTQTPRYLIKTRGQQVTLSCSPISGHRSVSWYQQTPGQGLQFLFEYFSETQRNKGNFPGRFSGRQFSNSRSEMNVSTLELGDSALYLCASSLPGQGSDRLNTEAFFGQGTRLTVV.

J is TRBJ1-5 and V is TRBV5-6; no reliable D call. The V end lost 1 base, the J end lost 1 base, and 12 bases lay between the germline ends. Germline loops: CDR1 SGHDT, CDR2 YYEEEE. The CDR3 spans 16 residues. This CDR3 reads CASSLSGSISNQPQHF. The CDR3 coding sequence is TGTGCCAGCAGCTTGTCGGGGAGTATAAGCAATCAGCCCCAGCATTTT. The full variable domain, rest sourced from reference TRBV5-6 and TRBJ1-5, is DAGVTQSPTHLIKTRGQQVTLRCSPKSGHDTVSWYQQALGQGPQFIFQYYEEEERQRGNFPDRFSGHQFPNYSSELNVNALLLGDSALYLCASSLSGSISNQPQHFGDGTRLSIL.

The sample holds a few counts of this clone. One junction end disagrees with the germline gene, perhaps due to a read error. The J gene is TRBJ1-1, the V gene TRBV6-5; D is unresolved. There are 14 residues in the CDR3. Germline assignment: CDR1 MNHEY and CDR2 SVGAGI. CDR3 region: CASSYSSDVSDGLF. DNA for the CDR3: TGTGCCAGCAGTTACTCGAGTGATGTGTCGGACGGTCTCTTT.

The genes are TRBV5-8 and TRBJ1-2; TRBD1 aligns across 9 bases. J gave up 8 bases and V 4 bases, and 6 bases lay outside the gene matches. The V gene's germline CDR1 is SGHTS and CDR2 YDEGEE. The length of the CDR3 is 13 residues. This CDR3 reads CASSGSTGGGYTF. The CDR3 DNA reads TGTGCCAGCAGCGGGTCGACAGGGGGAGGCTACACCTTC.

This clone was detected once. V gene TRBV6-5 combines with J gene TRBJ1-4; D unclear. CDR1 and CDR2 from the germline V gene are MNHEY and SVGAGI. The CDR3 covers 13 residues. Between the trimmed V and J ends, which lost 7 bases and 6 bases, there was a span of 12 bases. CDR3 sequence: CASNNLRDEKLFF. CDR3 DNA: TGTGCCAGCAACAACCTTAGGGATGAAAAACTGTTTTTT.

The chain uses TRBV10-3 and TRBJ2-7, with 15 bases aligning to TRBD2. V shed 6 bases and J 7 bases; nucleotides not matched to a gene: 4. Per the germline V gene, CDR1 is ENHRY and CDR2 is SYGVKD. The CDR3 has 14 amino acids. CDR3 sequence: CAISYGLAGGEQYF. CDR3 in DNA: TGTGCCATCAGCTACGGACTAGCGGGAGGGGAGCAGTACTTC.

This clone was found once. This chain links TRBV2 with TRBJ1-6; TRBD1 matches 7 bases. The trim removed 5 bases at V and 8 bases at J, leaving 12 bases unmatched. The germline V gene encodes CDR1 SNHLY and CDR2 FYNNEI. This CDR3 spans 16 amino acids. The CDR3 DNA is TGTGCCAGCAGTTTTCAAGGGACAGCCGGGTATTCACCCCTCCACTTT. Translated: CASSFQGTAGYSPLHF.

The chain links TRBV5-4 to TRBJ2-4, with D hard to call. The CDR3 is 16 amino acids. Germline CDR1 and CDR2: SGHNT and YYREEE (reference sequence). The germline V and J ends were trimmed by 4 bases and 0 bases, with 14 bases remaining between them. CDR3 nucleotides: TGTGCCAGCAGCGAGACCGGGCCCCGAGCCAAAAACATTCAGTACTTC. This codes for CASSETGPRAKNIQYF.

The V call is TRBV11-2, the J call TRBJ1-2; possible D gene TRBD1, 6 bases. The CDR3 loop spans 14 amino acids. Germline CDR1 reads SGHAT; CDR2 reads FQNNGV. V lost 2 bases and J lost 4, with 11 bases in between. In nucleotides, the CDR3 is TGTGCCAGCAGCTTAAATGCAGGGGTCTATGGCTACACCTTC. This translates into CASSLNAGVYGYTF.

This clone appeared once. The chain is built from TRBV4-2 and TRBJ1-5, with D hard to call. Trimming shortened V by 0 bases and J by 6 bases, and 3 bases separated the two germline ends. Germline V gene lookup returns CDR1 LGHNA and CDR2 YNFKEQ. This CDR3 has 12 residues. The CDR3 protein is CASSQDSQPQHF. The CDR3 nucleotides read TGTGCCAGCAGCCAAGATTCTCAGCCCCAGCATTTT.

The chain links TRBV6-1 to TRBJ2-5; perhaps TRBD1 as D (6 bases). The germline V gene encodes CDR1 MNHNS and CDR2 SASEGT. Trimming pared 1 base from V and 0 bases from J, leaving 6 bases between. The CDR3 loop spans 14 amino acids. CDR3 in amino acids: CASSEGTDQETQYF. DNA of the CDR3: TGTGCCAGCAGTGAAGGGACAGACCAAGAGACCCAGTACTTC.

The genes are TRBV2 and TRBJ1-1; D is ambiguous. Trimming removed 6 bases at V and 7 bases at J, with 15 bases between. CDR3 length equals 13 residues. Germline V gene data show CDR1 as SNHLY and CDR2 as FYNNEI. The CDR3 DNA follows: TGTGCCAGCAGGGGTGAGGGAGGGAGTGAAGCTTTCTTT. It is translated as CASRGEGGSEAFF.

This clone was detected a few times. J is TRBJ1-5 and V is TRBV19; D is unresolved. Germline CDR1 reads LNHDA; CDR2 reads SQIVND (reference sequence). Deletions cut 5 bases from V and 1 base from J, with 9 bases between. The CDR3 runs 14 residues. The CDR3 sequence: CASSPGGSNQPQHF. CDR3 nucleotides: TGTGCCAGTAGTCCCGGCGGGAGCAATCAGCCCCAGCATTTT.

J is TRBJ2-7 and V is TRBV6-5; possible D gene TRBD1, 5 bases. Germline V gene sequence: CDR1 MNHEY, CDR2 SVGAGI. V lost 6 bases, J lost 0 bases, and 12 bases lay in between. The CDR3 sequence is 14 residues long. The CDR3 loop is CASSVDRLSYEQYF. The CDR3 nucleotides read TGTGCCAGCAGCGTAGACAGACTCTCCTACGAGCAGTACTTC.

CDR3: CAWATGAPHEKLFF. For the CDR3, the DNA is TGTGCCTGGGCTACAGGAGCTCCTCATGAAAAACTGTTTTTT. The genes are TRBV30 and TRBJ1-4; possible D gene TRBD1, 5 bases. Per germline, CDR1 GTSNPN and CDR2 SVGIG (reference sequence). Trimming pared 5 bases from V and 6 bases from J, leaving 16 bases between. CDR3 length: 14 residues.

This clone has just one count. The chain couples TRBV7-2 to TRBJ1-6; TRBD1 aligns across 8 bases. The CDR3 contains 15 residues. CDR1 is SGHTA and CDR2 is FQGNSA in the germline V gene. Trimming removed 4 bases from V and 5 bases from J; junction bases left unmatched: 4. The chain's CDR3 is CASSSVTGDNSPLHF. The DNA of the CDR3 is TGTGCCAGCAGCTCGGTGACAGGGGATAATTCACCCCTCCACTTT.

This clone was detected only once. CDR3 DNA sequence: TGCGCCAGCAGCTTGGCCCCTGCAGGACTCTACGAGCAGTACTTC. It is translated as CASSLAPAGLYEQYF. This sequence joins TRBV5-1 and TRBJ2-7; the D gene is possibly TRBD2 (5 bases). The CDR3 extends over 15 amino acids. The ends were cut back, 0 bases at V and 3 bases at J, with 13 bases in the middle. CDR1 and CDR2 (germline): SGHRS, YFSETQ.

The rearrangement links TRBV19 to TRBJ1-2; 7 nucleotides match TRBD1. This CDR3 is 12 amino acids long. The germline CDR1 and CDR2 sequences are LNHDA and SQIVND (reference sequence). V lost 8 bases, J lost 8 bases, and 8 bases stayed unmatched. This CDR3 is CASYNRGRGYTF. DNA for the CDR3: TGTGCCAGTTATAACAGGGGTCGCGGCTACACCTTC.

The chain is built from TRBV7-3 and TRBJ1-6, with 7 bases fitting TRBD1. V lost 5 bases to trimming and J lost 8 bases; unmatched junction nucleotides: 6. There are 14 residues in the CDR3. Germline V gene data show CDR1 as SGHTA and CDR2 as FQGTGA. The CDR3 loop is CASSLGQRYSPLHF. The CDR3 DNA follows: TGTGCCAGCAGCCTGGGACAGAGATATTCACCCCTCCACTTT.

V is TRBV24-1 and J is TRBJ2-2; TRBD1 might be the D (6 bases). Germline CDR1 is KGHDR and CDR2 is SFDVKD. CDR3 length equals 15 residues. The V gene lost 4 bases and the J gene lost 4 bases, with 12 bases spanning the gap. The CDR3 DNA follows: TGTGCCACCAGTGACAGGGGCTATAGCACCGGGGAGCTGTTTTTT. It specifies CATSDRGYSTGELFF.

The DNA of the CDR3 is TGTGCCAGCAGCCAAGAAGGGGGGGCCCCTGAGCAGTTCTTC. This gives the protein CASSQEGGAPEQFF. The J gene is TRBJ2-1, the V gene TRBV3-1 (or the pseudogene TRBV3-2); perhaps TRBD2 as D (7 bases). V was pared by 0 bases and J by 9 bases, with 12 bases between. This CDR3 is 14 amino acids long. In germline, CDR1 is LGHDT, CDR2 YNNKEL (reference sequence).

This clone occurred once. CDR3 bases: TGTGCCAGCAGAGGGGCAGGGGGCCTCTATGGCTACACCTTC. Protein: CASRGAGGLYGYTF. The chain joins TRBV6-5 to TRBJ1-2; 8 bases fit TRBD1. V shed 6 bases, J shed 4 bases, and the junction held 7 bases outside the gene matches. The CDR3 runs to 14 residues. Germline values: CDR1 MNHEY, CDR2 SVGAGI.

As regards this clone: The same CDR3 also results from other DNA sequences found in this sample. The V call is TRBV5-1, the J call TRBJ2-2; D call uncertain. The CDR3 has 13 residues. The V end was cut by 4 bases, the J end by 4 bases, with 8 bases between. From germline, CDR1 is SGHRS and CDR2 YFSETQ. This CDR3 is CASSPSGTGELFF. CDR3 nucleotide sequence: TGCGCCAGCAGCCCCTCGGGCACCGGGGAGCTGTTTTTT. Full variable domain (outside the CDR3, taken from reference TRBV5-1 and TRBJ2-2): KAGVTQTPRYLIKTRGQQVTLSCSPISGHRSVSWYQQTPGQGLQFLFEYFSETQRNKGNFPGRFSGRQFSNSRSEMNVSTLELGDSALYLCASSPSGTGELFFGEGSRLTVL.